This T cell receptor (beta chain) was profiled in a study of tumor-infiltrating lymphocytes in glioblastoma multiforme. The ends were cut back, 5 bases at V and 7 bases at J, with 14 bases in the middle. The CDR3 runs to 13 residues. Germline values: CDR1 SGHNT, CDR2 YENEEA. The study's findings and limits: No surface-marker sorting into functional T cell subtypes was done. Unequal TCR RNA per T cell might skew measured clone sizes.

TCRB libraries came from RNA via three nested multiplex PCR rounds. TCRB-specific cDNA synthesis used 0.4 to 0.65 ug of total RNA. No unique molecular identifiers were described for these TCRB libraries. TCRdb re-called the multiplex PCR reads through MiXCR, storing one row per CDR3 protein. In the table there are 15,000 to 20,000 distinct CDR3 sequences, about two thirds of which are singletons. In regard to this clonotype: Its cognate antigen is unknown. This CDR3 fails to terminate in the conserved phenylalanine or tryptophan, so it likely reflects a read error.

The chain recombines TRBV11-3 with TRBJ2-5, with D unresolved. The sequence came from a male donor with glioblastoma. Sequencing was done on a sample of peripheral blood. The CDR3 DNA reads as TGTGCCAGCAGCAAACCAGTAGGTGGGACCCAGTACTTA. Its translation: CASSKPVGGTQYL.